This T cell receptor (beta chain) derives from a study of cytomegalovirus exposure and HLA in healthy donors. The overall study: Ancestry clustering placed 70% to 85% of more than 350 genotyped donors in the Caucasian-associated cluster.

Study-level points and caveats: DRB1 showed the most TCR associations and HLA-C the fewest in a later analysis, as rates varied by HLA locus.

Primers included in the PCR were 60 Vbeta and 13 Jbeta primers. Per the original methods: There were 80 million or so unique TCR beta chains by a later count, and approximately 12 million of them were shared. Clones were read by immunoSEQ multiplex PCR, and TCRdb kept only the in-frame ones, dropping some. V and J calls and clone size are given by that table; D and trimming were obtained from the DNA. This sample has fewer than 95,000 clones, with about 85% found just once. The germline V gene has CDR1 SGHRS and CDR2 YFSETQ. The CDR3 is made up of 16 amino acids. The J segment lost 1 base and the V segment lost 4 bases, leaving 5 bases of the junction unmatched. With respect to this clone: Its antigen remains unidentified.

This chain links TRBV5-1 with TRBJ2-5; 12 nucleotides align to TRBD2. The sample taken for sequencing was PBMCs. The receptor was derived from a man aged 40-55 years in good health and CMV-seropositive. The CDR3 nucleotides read TGCGCCAGCAGCCACGGGACTAGCGGGCTCCAAGAGACCCAGTACTTC. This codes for CASSHGTSGLQETQYF. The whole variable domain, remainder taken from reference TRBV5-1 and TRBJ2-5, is KAGVTQTPRYLIKTRGQQVTLSCSPISGHRSVSWYQQTPGQGLQFLFEYFSETQRNKGNFPGRFSGRQFSNSRSEMNVSTLELGDSALYLCASSHGTSGLQETQYFGPGTRLLVL.